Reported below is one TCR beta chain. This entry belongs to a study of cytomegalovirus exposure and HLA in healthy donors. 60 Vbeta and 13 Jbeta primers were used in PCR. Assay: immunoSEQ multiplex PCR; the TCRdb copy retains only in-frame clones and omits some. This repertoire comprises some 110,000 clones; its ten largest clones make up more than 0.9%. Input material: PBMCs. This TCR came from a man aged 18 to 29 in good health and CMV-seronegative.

The chain's CDR3 is CASSHPAGTGYGYTF. Written as DNA, the CDR3 is TGTGCCAGCAGTCACCCGGCGGGGACAGGCTATGGCTACACCTTC. The J gene is TRBJ1-2, the V gene TRBV6-5; 8 nucleotides line up with TRBD1. CDR3 size: 15 residues. Per germline, CDR1 MNHEY and CDR2 SVGAGI. The J segment lost 4 bases and the V segment lost 5 bases, leaving 9 bases of the junction unmatched.